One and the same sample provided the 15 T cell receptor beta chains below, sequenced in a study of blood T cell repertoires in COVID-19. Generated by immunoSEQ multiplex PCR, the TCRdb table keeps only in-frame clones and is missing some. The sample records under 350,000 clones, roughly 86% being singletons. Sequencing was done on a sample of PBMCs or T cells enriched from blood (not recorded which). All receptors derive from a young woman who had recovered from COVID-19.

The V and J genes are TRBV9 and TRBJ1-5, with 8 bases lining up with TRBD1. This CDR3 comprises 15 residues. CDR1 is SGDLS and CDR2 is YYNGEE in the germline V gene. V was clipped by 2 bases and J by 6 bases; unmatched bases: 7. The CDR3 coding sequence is TGTGCCAGCAGCGTTGGACAGGGTGGTGGTCAGCCCCAGCATTTT. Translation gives CASSVGQGGGQPQHF.

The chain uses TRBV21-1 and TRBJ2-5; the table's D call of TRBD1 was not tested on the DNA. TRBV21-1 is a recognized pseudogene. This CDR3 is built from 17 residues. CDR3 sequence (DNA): TGTGCCAGCAGCTCCCGAGGGGACAGGGGGCTTCCAGAGACCCAGTACTTC. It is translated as CASSSRGDRGLPETQYF.

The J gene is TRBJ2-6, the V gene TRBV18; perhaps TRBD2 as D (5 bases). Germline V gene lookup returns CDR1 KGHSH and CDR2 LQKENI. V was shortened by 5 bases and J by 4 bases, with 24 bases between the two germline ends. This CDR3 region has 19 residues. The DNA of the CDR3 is TGTGCCAGCTCATCTGAAATAACCCGAGGGAGCGCCGGGGCCAACGTCCTGACTTTC. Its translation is CASSSEITRGSAGANVLTF.

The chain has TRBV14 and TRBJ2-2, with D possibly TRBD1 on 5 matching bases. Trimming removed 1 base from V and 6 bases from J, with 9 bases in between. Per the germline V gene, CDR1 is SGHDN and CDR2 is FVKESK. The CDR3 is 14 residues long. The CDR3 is CASSQGQFSGELFF. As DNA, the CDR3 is TGTGCCAGCAGCCAAGGACAGTTTTCCGGGGAGCTGTTTTTT.

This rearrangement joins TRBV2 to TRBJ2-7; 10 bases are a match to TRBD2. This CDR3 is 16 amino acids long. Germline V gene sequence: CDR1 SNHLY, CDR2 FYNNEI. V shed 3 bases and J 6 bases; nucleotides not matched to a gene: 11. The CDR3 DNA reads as TGTGCCAGCAGTGATCCAGCGGGAGGGCCCAAGGGCGAGCAGTACTTC. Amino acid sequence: CASSDPAGGPKGEQYF.

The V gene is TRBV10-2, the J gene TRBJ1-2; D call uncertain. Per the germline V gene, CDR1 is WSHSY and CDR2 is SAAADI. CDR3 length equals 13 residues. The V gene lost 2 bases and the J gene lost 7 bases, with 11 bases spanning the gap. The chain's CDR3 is CASSEPTWVGYTF. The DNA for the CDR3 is TGCGCCAGCAGTGAGCCGACTTGGGTTGGCTACACCTTC.

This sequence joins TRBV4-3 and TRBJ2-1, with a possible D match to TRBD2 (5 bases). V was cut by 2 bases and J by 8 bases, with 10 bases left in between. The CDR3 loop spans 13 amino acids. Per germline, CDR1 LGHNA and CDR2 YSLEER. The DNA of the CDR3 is TGCGCCAGCAGCCAACCCGGCGGGTATGAGCAGTTCTTC. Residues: CASSQPGGYEQFF.

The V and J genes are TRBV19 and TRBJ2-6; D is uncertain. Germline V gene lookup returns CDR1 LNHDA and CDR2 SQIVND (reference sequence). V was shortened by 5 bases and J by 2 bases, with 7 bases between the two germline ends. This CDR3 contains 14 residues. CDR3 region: CASSALPGANVLTF. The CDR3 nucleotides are TGTGCCAGTAGTGCGCTCCCTGGGGCCAACGTCCTGACTTTC.

CDR3: CASSPGGGYTF. The DNA for the CDR3 is TGTGCCAGCAGTCCCGGGGGTGGCTACACCTTC. The J gene is TRBJ1-2, the V gene TRBV28; D may be TRBD1 (5 bases). Germline V lookup: CDR1 MDHEN, CDR2 SYDVKM. CDR3 length equals 11 residues. Trimming shortened V by 5 bases and J by 7 bases, and 8 bases separated the two germline ends.

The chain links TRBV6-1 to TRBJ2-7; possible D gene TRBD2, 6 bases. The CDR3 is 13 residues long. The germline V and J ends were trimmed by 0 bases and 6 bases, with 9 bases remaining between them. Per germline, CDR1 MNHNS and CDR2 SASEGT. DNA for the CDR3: TGTGCCAGCAGTGAAGCAGGAGGGGTCGAGCAGTACTTC. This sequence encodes CASSEAGGVEQYF.

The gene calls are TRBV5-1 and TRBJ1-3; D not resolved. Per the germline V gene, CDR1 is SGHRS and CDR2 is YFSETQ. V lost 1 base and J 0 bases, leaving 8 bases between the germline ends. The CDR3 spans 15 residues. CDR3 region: CASSLSELSGNTIYF. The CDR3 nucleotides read TGCGCCAGCAGCTTGTCGGAGCTCTCTGGAAACACCATATATTTT.

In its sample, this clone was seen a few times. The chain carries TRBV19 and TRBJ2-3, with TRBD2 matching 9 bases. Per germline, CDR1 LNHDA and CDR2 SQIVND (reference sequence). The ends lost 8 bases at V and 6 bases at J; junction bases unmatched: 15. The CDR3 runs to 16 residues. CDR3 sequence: CASGPSGAGGLDTQYF. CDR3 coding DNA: TGTGCCAGTGGTCCCTCCGGGGCGGGGGGGCTGGATACGCAGTATTTT.

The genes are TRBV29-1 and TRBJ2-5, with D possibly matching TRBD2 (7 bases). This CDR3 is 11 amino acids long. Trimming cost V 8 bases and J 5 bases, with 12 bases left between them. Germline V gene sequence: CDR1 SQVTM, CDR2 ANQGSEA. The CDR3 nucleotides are TGCAGCTCAGGGGAGGGTGAGACCCAGTACTTC. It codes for CSSGEGETQYF.

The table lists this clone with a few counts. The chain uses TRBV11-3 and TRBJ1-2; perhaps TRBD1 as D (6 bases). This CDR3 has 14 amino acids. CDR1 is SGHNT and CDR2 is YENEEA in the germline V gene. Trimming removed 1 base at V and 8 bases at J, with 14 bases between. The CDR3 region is CASSLVFAGVGYTF. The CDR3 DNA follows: TGTGCCAGCAGCTTAGTATTTGCAGGGGTAGGCTACACCTTC. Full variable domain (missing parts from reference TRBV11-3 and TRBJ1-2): EAGVVQSPRYKIIEKKQPVAFWCNPISGHNTLYWYLQNLGQGPELLIRYENEEAVDDSQLPKDRFSAERLKGVDSTLKIQPAELGDSAVYLCASSLVFAGVGYTFGSGTRLTVV.

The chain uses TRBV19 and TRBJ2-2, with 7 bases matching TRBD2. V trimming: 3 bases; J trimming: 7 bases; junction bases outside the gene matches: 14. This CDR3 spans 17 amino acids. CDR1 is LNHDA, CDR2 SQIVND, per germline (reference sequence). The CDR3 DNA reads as TGTGCCAGTAGTATTGACGTTGCGGGGGTCGTTTACGGGGAGCTGTTTTTT. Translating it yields CASSIDVAGVVYGELFF.